What follows are 21 T cell receptor beta chains derived from one specimen sequenced in a study of shared clonotypes between healthy human individuals. Repertoires were generated with immunoSEQ multiplex PCR, while TCRdb's copy carries only in-frame clones and drops some. The sample includes some 630,000 clones, about 96% of them seen just once. Positively selected for CCR7, the CD45RO-negative cells used as naive CD8 cells excluded terminally differentiated effector memory CD45RA+ cells. The sequenced sample was naive CD8+ T cells sorted from blood. All receptors come from a woman in her 30s in good health.

The chain uses TRBV7-8 and TRBJ2-7; 8 bases are shared with TRBD1. V gave up 3 bases and J gave up 1 base; unmatched junction bases: 8. CDR1 is SGHVS and CDR2 is FQNEAQ in the germline V gene. There are 16 residues in the CDR3. The CDR3 nucleotides read TGTGCCAGCAGCTTTGACTTACAGGGGGGTTCCTACGAGCAGTACTTC. Protein: CASSFDLQGGSYEQYF.

In regard to this clone: Other DNA sequences of this sample code for an identical CDR3. This rearrangement joins TRBV19 to TRBJ2-7; 10 nucleotides line up with TRBD2. Germline CDR1 LNHDA, CDR2 SQIVND (reference sequence). Losses at the gene ends were 5 bases for V and 4 bases for J; bases not matched to a gene: 2. The CDR3 runs to 13 residues. This chain's CDR3 is CASSPSGSYEQYF. The CDR3 DNA reads TGTGCCAGTAGTCCTAGCGGGAGTTACGAGCAGTACTTC.

As to this clone: This sample includes further DNA sequences coding for the same CDR3. CDR3 region: CASSFGTEAFF. The DNA of the CDR3 is TGCGCCAGCAGCTTCGGCACTGAAGCTTTCTTT. The gene calls are TRBV5-1 and TRBJ1-1; D gene ambiguous. Between the trimmed V and J ends, which lost 2 bases and 4 bases, there was a span of 3 bases. CDR1 SGHRS and CDR2 YFSETQ come from the germline V gene. This CDR3 has 11 residues.

The chain combines TRBV27 with TRBJ1-5; D is undetermined. Germline V lookup: CDR1 MNHEY, CDR2 SMNVEV (reference sequence). The CDR3 has 13 residues. V shed 3 bases and J shed 8 bases, with 11 bases lying between them. CDR3 nucleotides: TGTGCCAGCAGTTTGTCCGGAGGTGAGCCCCAGCATTTT. Translating it yields CASSLSGGEPQHF.

The chain links TRBV28 to TRBJ2-7; 8 bases are a match to TRBD2. The length of the CDR3 is 13 residues. Unmatched junction bases numbered 3, after V lost 2 bases and J lost 6 bases. The V gene's germline CDR1 is MDHEN and CDR2 SYDVKM. This chain's CDR3 is CASSLAGTSEQYF. In DNA, the CDR3 is TGTGCCAGCAGTTTAGCCGGGACTAGCGAGCAGTACTTC.

The genes are TRBV5-8 and TRBJ1-5, with 7 bases matching TRBD1. Germline V CDR1 and CDR2: SGHTS, YDEGEE. After removal of 4 bases from V and 6 bases from J, the junction contained 10 bases not matched to a gene. The CDR3 sequence is 15 residues long. In nucleotides, the CDR3 is TGTGCCAGCAGCCCCGGGACAGTGGGCCGTCAGCCCCAGCATTTT. It specifies CASSPGTVGRQPQHF.

CDR3 DNA: TGTGCCAGCAGCCCCTTGGACACCTCCTACGAGCAGTACTTC. It translates to CASSPLDTSYEQYF. The gene calls are TRBV7-9 and TRBJ2-5; D may be TRBD1 (5 bases). The J call may be mistaken, given a closer DNA end match to TRBJ2-7. The CDR3 is 14 residues long. Germline V gene lookup returns CDR1 SEHNR and CDR2 FQNEAQ (reference sequence).

The chain carries TRBV6-5 and TRBJ2-3, with D maybe TRBD1 (6 bases). Trimming pared 6 bases from V and 5 bases from J, leaving 18 bases between. The CDR3 totals 15 residues. CDR1 is MNHEY and CDR2 is SVGAGI in the germline V gene. CDR3 coding DNA: TGTGCCAGCAGAGGCGGACAGAATAGTTTAGATACGCAGTATTTT. Translated: CASRGGQNSLDTQYF.

This clone came up a few times. The chain combines TRBV19 with TRBJ1-2; D is uncertain. Germline V gives CDR1 LNHDA, CDR2 SQIVND (reference sequence). This CDR3 has 14 amino acids. The V and J ends lost 3 bases and 3 bases respectively, with 11 bases between them. DNA of the CDR3: TGTGCCAGTAGTATGGATGCCGAGGACTATGGCTACACCTTC. Translated, it gives CASSMDAEDYGYTF.

The J gene is TRBJ2-1, the V gene TRBV19, with TRBD2 matching 13 bases. Trimming removed 6 bases from V and 3 bases from J; junction bases left unmatched: 8. The CDR3 has 17 residues. Germline V gene data show CDR1 as LNHDA and CDR2 as SQIVND (reference sequence). DNA of the CDR3: TGTGCCAGTAGGGGTGTTGGGACTAGCGGGGACTACAATGAGCAGTTCTTC. This gives the protein CASRGVGTSGDYNEQFF.

The DNA of the CDR3 is TGTGCCAGCAGGCCAATCCGACAGGGACCAAGTATGGCTTTCTTT. It yields the protein CASRPIRQGPSMAFF. The chain carries TRBV28 and TRBJ1-1, with TRBD1 matching 7 bases. CDR3 length: 15 amino acids. V was pared by 6 bases and J by 11 bases, with 18 bases of the junction left unmatched. CDR1 and CDR2 (germline): MDHEN, SYDVKM.

The chain links TRBV15 to TRBJ2-5, with TRBD2 matching over 15 bases. CDR1 and CDR2 (germline): LNHNV, YYDKDF (reference sequence). This CDR3 has 18 residues. The junction had 9 bases not matched to a gene; V was cut back by 3 bases and J by 4 bases. CDR3 loop: CATSSFLQGLAGGETQYF. CDR3 sequence (DNA): TGTGCCACCAGCAGTTTCCTTCAGGGACTAGCGGGAGGAGAGACCCAGTACTTC.

This clone was found once. V and J are TRBV10-3 and TRBJ2-7; 9 nucleotides match TRBD1. After removal of 4 bases from V and 2 bases from J, the junction contained 6 bases not matched to a gene. Germline CDR1 reads ENHRY; CDR2 reads SYGVKD. The CDR3 extends over 15 amino acids. In nucleotides, the CDR3 is TGTGCCATCAGTGGACCGGGACAGGGACCCTACGAGCAGTACTTC. Protein sequence: CAISGPGQGPYEQYF.

The chain is built from TRBV11-2 and TRBJ2-7; maybe TRBD2 (5 bases). Trimming shortened V by 5 bases and J by 6 bases, and 17 bases separated the two germline ends. CDR3 length equals 14 residues. Germline-derived CDR1 and CDR2 are SGHAT and FQNNGV. The DNA of the CDR3 is TGTGCCAGCAGCGCCGGCGCGGGCCCAGGCGAGCAGTACTTC. Encoded protein: CASSAGAGPGEQYF.

The V call is TRBV27, the J call TRBJ1-5, with D possibly being TRBD1 (5 bases). This CDR3 has 12 amino acids. Trimming took off 5 bases at V and 9 bases at J, with 11 bases between the two ends. Germline V gene sequence: CDR1 MNHEY, CDR2 SMNVEV (reference sequence). The DNA for the CDR3 is TGTGCCAGCAGTAGCGGGGGTTTGCCCCAGCATTTT. Its protein product is CASSSGGLPQHF.

V usage is TRBV11-3 and J usage is TRBJ2-1; D could derive from TRBD1 or TRBD2 (5 bases each). Trimming took 3 bases from V and 9 from J, leaving 21 bases between them. The CDR3 is 16 residues long. The germline CDR1 and CDR2 sequences are SGHNT and YENEEA. CDR3: CASSLDLGTGDVEQFF. CDR3 nucleotides: TGTGCCAGCAGCTTGGACTTGGGGACCGGGGACGTTGAGCAGTTCTTC.

V gene TRBV2 combines with J gene TRBJ1-1; D not certain. The CDR3 is 11 amino acids. From germline, CDR1 is SNHLY and CDR2 FYNNEI. V lost 5 bases and J 5 bases, leaving 6 bases between the germline ends. CDR3 amino acids: CASSSGTEAFF. CDR3 in DNA: TGTGCCAGCAGTTCGGGGACTGAAGCTTTCTTT.

This clone was picked up one time. The V gene is TRBV29-1, the J gene TRBJ2-7; possibly TRBD1 or TRBD2 for D (5 bases each). The CDR3 extends over 14 amino acids. Germline assignment: CDR1 SQVTM and CDR2 ANQGSEA. V lost 3 bases, J lost 2 bases, and 14 bases lay in between. In DNA, the CDR3 is TGCAGCGTTGAGAGTTTGGGACCACCCTACGAGCAGTACTTC. This encodes CSVESLGPPYEQYF.

The V gene is TRBV6-6, the J gene TRBJ2-7; D gene uncertain. CDR1 is MNHNY, CDR2 SVGAGI, per germline (reference sequence). The ends were cut back, 7 bases at V and 1 base at J, with 5 bases in the middle. There are 11 residues in the CDR3. The CDR3 here is CASMDSYEQYF. CDR3 in DNA: TGTGCCAGCATGGATTCCTACGAGCAGTACTTC.

This chain connects TRBV6-5 to TRBJ1-1; D ambiguous. The CDR3 spans 13 residues. Trimming cost V 4 bases and J 3 bases, with 9 bases left between them. Germline V gene data show CDR1 as MNHEY and CDR2 as SVGAGI. DNA for the CDR3: TGTGCCAGCAGTTCCACTCGATACACTGAAGCTTTCTTT. Translated: CASSSTRYTEAFF.

V gene TRBV7-9 combines with J gene TRBJ1-2, with TRBD1 matching over 9 bases. CDR3 length: 13 residues. The J segment lost 10 bases and the V segment lost 2 bases, leaving 5 bases of the junction unmatched. Germline V gene data show CDR1 as SEHNR and CDR2 as FQNEAQ (reference sequence). The CDR3, as DNA: TGTGCCAGCAGCTTAACAGGGGGCGTTGACTACACCTTC. As protein: CASSLTGGVDYTF.